A selection of T cell receptor beta chains follows, all from one sample in a study of blood T cell repertoires in COVID-19. Clones were sequenced by immunoSEQ multiplex PCR, and TCRdb holds only the in-frame ones, with some missing. The sample includes approximately 490,000 clones, approximately 86% of them seen just once. Material for sequencing was PBMCs or T cells enriched from blood (not recorded which). Source of these receptors: a woman in her sixties or seventies who had recovered from COVID-19. CDR3s include the opening cysteine and the closing phenylalanine or tryptophan. D genes are given only for firm matches. The listing skips clone size in some rows; elsewhere it reads once, few, many or a size class.

clone_size d_call j_call v_call cdr3_aa cdr3_nt
NA NA TRBJ1-1 TRBV2 CASSPSGVMNTEAFF TGTGCCAGCAGCCCCTCGGGGGTCATGAACACTGAAGCTTTCTTT
NA NA TRBJ1-2 TRBV2 CASSSGRPYGYTF TGTGCCAGCAGTTCCGGGAGGCCGTATGGCTACACCTTC
once TRBD2 TRBJ2-7 TRBV11-3 CASSLGTSGFYEQYF TGTGCCAGCAGCTTGGGGACTAGCGGATTCTACGAGCAGTACTTC
NA TRBD2 TRBJ2-7 TRBV6-5 CACGTRRFGSYEQYF TGTGCCTGTGGGACTAGACGTTTTGGATCCTACGAGCAGTACTTC
NA TRBD2 TRBJ2-1 TRBV10-3 CAINPGGSYNEQFF TGTGCCATCAACCCGGGGGGATCCTACAATGAGCAGTTCTTC
NA NA TRBJ2-3 TRBV19 CASSIGARGDTQYF TGTGCCAGTAGTATAGGTGCCAGGGGAGATACGCAGTATTTT
NA NA TRBJ1-2 TRBV7-2 CASSPPRNRIKGYTF TGTGCCAGCAGCCCCCCGAGGAACCGAATTAAGGGCTACACCTTC
NA NA TRBJ1-2 TRBV12-3/TRBV12-4 CASSKDRNYGYTF TGTGCCAGCAGTAAGGACAGAAACTATGGCTACACCTTC
once TRBD1 TRBJ1-1 TRBV12-3/TRBV12-4 CASSLTGEAFF TGTGCCAGCAGTTTGACAGGGGAAGCTTTCTTT
NA NA TRBJ1-5 TRBV19 CASSIYGESNQPQHF TGTGCCAGTAGTATCTACGGGGAAAGCAATCAGCCCCAGCATTTT
NA NA TRBJ1-3 TRBV6-6 CASRGEAKGNTIYF TGTGCCAGCAGGGGGGAGGCGAAAGGAAACACCATATATTTT
NA NA TRBJ1-6 TRBV18 CASSVGSSYNSPLHF TGTGCCAGCTCTGTTGGGAGCTCCTATAATTCACCCCTCCACTTT
NA TRBD1 TRBJ2-2 TRBV2 CASSEQGAGELFF TGTGCCAGCAGTGAACAGGGGGCCGGGGAGCTGTTTTTT
once NA TRBJ1-1 TRBV2 CASRVTGNTEAFF TGTGCCAGCAGAGTTACAGGGAACACTGAAGCTTTCTTT
NA NA TRBJ2-5 TRBV11-3 CASSLDPYQETQYF TGTGCCAGCAGCTTAGACCCCTACCAAGAGACCCAGTACTTC
NA TRBD1 TRBJ2-1 TRBV5-8 CASSTRTGGSSYNEQFF TGTGCCAGCAGCACACGGACAGGGGGGAGCTCCTACAATGAGCAGTTCTTC
NA NA TRBJ1-6 TRBV11-2 CASTRARTDNSPLHF TGTGCCAGCACTCGAGCCCGGACAGATAATTCACCCCTCCACTTT
NA TRBD1 TRBJ2-3 TRBV2 CASILRGPDTQYF TGTGCCAGCATCCTCAGGGGGCCAGATACGCAGTATTTT
many NA TRBJ1-2 TRBV5-1 CASSFRQGAIEYGYTF TGCGCCAGCAGCTTTAGGCAGGGTGCCATAGAATATGGCTACACCTTC
once TRBD2 TRBJ2-6 TRBV3-1/TRBV3-2 CASSQDILSGESAGANVLTF TGTGCCAGCAGCCAAGACATCTTAAGCGGGGAATCAGCTGGGGCCAACGTCCTGACTTTC
NA TRBD2 TRBJ2-3 TRBV19 CASSRLAGFPTDTQYF TGTGCCAGTAGTAGACTAGCGGGGTTCCCCACGGATACGCAGTATTTT
NA NA TRBJ1-1 TRBV28 CAGSGHMNTEAFF TGTGCCGGATCAGGGCACATGAACACTGAAGCTTTCTTT
NA TRBD2 TRBJ2-5 TRBV18 CASSPPASGGSFGTQYF TGTGCCAGCTCACCACCGGCTAGCGGCGGGTCGTTTGGGACCCAGTACTTC
NA TRBD1 TRBJ1-1 TRBV19 CASRTGGTENTEAFF TGTGCCAGTAGAACTGGAGGGACAGAGAACACTGAAGCTTTCTTT
NA TRBD2 TRBJ2-7 TRBV20-1 CSASAPSGWEQYF TGCAGTGCTAGTGCGCCTAGCGGTTGGGAGCAGTACTTC
NA NA TRBJ1-5 TRBV4-1 CASSDQRIGNQPQHF TGCGCCAGCAGCGATCAGCGTATAGGCAATCAGCCCCAGCATTTT
NA NA TRBJ1-3 TRBV4-1 CASSQDRGTGNTIYF TGCGCCAGCAGCCAAGATAGGGGTACTGGAAACACCATATATTTT
NA NA TRBJ2-1 TRBV5-1 CASSLGQGGFYNEQFF TGCGCCAGCAGCCTTGGACAGGGAGGGTTCTACAATGAGCAGTTCTTC
NA NA TRBJ1-2 TRBV4-1 CASSQEGRPSGYGYTF TGCGCCAGCAGCCAAGAGGGCAGGCCCAGTGGCTATGGCTACACCTTC
NA TRBD2 TRBJ2-7 TRBV19 CASREAGDYEQYF TGTGCCAGTAGGGAAGCGGGGGACTACGAGCAGTACTTC
NA NA TRBJ2-3 TRBV24-1 CATSDSLGVTQYF TGTGCCACCAGTGACTCGCTAGGGGTTACGCAGTATTTT
NA NA TRBJ2-7 TRBV5-1 CASRVQASYEQYF TGCGCCAGCAGGGTACAGGCCTCCTACGAGCAGTACTTC
NA TRBD1 TRBJ2-3 TRBV4-2 CASSQVTGGVQYF TGTGCCAGCAGCCAAGTGACAGGGGGAGTGCAGTATTTT